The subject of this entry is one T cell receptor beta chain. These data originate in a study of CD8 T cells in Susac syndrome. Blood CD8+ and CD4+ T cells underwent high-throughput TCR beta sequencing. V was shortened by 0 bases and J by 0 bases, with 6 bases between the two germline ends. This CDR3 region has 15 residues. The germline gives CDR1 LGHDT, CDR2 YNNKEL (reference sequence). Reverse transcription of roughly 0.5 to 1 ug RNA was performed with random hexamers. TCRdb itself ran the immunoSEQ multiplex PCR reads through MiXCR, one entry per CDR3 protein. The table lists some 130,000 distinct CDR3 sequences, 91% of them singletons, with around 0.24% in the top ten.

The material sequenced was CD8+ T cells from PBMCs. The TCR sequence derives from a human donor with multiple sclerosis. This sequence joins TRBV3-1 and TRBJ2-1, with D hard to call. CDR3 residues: CASSQDPSSYNEQFF. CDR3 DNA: TGTGCCAGCAGCCAAGACCCGAGCTCCTACAATGAGCAGTTCTTC.